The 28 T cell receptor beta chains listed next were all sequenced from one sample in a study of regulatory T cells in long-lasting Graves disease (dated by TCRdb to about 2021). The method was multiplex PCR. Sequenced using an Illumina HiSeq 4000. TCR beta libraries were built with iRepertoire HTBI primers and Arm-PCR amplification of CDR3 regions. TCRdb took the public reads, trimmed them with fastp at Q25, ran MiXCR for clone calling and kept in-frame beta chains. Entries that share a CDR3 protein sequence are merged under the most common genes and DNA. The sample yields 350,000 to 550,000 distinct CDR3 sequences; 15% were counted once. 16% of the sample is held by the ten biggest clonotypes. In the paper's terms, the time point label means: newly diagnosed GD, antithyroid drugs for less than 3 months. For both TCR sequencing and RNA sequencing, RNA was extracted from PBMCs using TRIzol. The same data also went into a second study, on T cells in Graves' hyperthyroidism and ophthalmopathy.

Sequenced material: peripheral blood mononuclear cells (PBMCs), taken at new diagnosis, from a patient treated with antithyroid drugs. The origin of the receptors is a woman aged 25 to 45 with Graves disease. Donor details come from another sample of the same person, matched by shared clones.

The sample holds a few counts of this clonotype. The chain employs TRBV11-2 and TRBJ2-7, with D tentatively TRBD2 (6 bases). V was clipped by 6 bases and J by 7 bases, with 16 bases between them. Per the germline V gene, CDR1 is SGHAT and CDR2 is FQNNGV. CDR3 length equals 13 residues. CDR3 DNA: TGTGCCAGCAGTGGGCGTCTCGGGAGTGAGCAGTACTTC. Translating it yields CASSGRLGSEQYF.

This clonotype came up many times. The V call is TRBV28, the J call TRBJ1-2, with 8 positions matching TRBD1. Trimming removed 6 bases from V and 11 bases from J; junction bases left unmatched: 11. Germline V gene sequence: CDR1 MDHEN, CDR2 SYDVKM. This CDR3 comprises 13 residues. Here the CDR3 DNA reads TGTGCCAGCAGCCCGGATGGGGACAGGAAATACACCTTC. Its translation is CASSPDGDRKYTF.

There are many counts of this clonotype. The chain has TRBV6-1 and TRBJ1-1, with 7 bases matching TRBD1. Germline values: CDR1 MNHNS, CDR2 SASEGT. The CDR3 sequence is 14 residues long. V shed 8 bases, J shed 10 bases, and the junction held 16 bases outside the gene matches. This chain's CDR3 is CASRGTAPGPLAFF. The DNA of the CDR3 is TGTGCCAGCCGGGGGACAGCTCCTGGGCCACTAGCTTTCTTT.

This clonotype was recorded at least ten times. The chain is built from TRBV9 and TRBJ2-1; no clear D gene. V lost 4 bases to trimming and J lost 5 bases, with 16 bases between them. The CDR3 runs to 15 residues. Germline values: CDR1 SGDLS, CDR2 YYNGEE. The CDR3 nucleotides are TGTGCCAGCAGCCCCTGGCGAGCAGAAGACAATGAGCAGTTCTTC. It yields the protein CASSPWRAEDNEQFF.

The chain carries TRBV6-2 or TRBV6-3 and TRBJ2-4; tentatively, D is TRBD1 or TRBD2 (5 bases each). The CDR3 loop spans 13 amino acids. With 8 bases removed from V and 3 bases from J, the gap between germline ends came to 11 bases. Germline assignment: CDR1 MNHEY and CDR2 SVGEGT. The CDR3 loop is CASRREFKNIQYF. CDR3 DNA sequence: TGTGCCAGCCGCAGGGAGTTCAAAAACATTCAGTACTTC.

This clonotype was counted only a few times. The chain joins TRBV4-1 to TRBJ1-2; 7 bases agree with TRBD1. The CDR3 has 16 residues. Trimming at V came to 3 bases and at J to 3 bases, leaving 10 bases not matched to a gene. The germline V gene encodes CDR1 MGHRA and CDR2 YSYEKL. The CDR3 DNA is TGCGCCAGCAGCCAGTACAGGGGCCAGAGGGACTATGGCTACACCTTC. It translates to CASSQYRGQRDYGYTF.

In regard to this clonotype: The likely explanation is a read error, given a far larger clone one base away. The CDR3 sequence: CASSLSIAGEGEQYF. The DNA for the CDR3 is TGCGCCAGCAGCTTGTCGATAGCGGGAGAAGGTGAGCAGTACTTC. This rearrangement joins TRBV5-1 to TRBJ2-7; the match to TRBD2 covers 9 bases. The trim removed 1 base at V and 7 bases at J, leaving 9 bases unmatched. Germline loops: CDR1 SGHRS, CDR2 YFSETQ. There are 15 residues in the CDR3.

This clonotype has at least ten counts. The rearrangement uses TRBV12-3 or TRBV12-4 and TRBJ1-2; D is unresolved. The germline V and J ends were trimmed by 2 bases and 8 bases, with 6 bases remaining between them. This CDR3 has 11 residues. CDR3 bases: TGTGCCAGCAGTTTATTGGACGGCTACACCTTC. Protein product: CASSLLDGYTF.

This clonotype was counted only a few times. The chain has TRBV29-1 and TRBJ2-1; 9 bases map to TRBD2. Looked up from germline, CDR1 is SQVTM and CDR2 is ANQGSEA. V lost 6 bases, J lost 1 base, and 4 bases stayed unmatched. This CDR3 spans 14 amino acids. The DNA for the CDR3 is TGCAGCGTCGGAGCGGGAGGTTCCTACAATGAGCAGTTCTTC. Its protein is CSVGAGGSYNEQFF.

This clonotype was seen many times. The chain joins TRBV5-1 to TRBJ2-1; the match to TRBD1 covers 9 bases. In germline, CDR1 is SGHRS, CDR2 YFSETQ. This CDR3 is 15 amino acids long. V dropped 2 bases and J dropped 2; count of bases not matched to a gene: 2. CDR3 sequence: CASSLGQGTYNEQFF. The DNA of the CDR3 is TGCGCCAGCAGCTTAGGACAGGGGACCTACAATGAGCAGTTCTTC.

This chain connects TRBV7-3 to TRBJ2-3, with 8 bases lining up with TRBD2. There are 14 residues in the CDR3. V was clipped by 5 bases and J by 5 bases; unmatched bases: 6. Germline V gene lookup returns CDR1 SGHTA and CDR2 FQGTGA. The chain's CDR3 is CASSPGGARDTQYF. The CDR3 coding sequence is TGTGCCAGCAGCCCGGGGGGGGCGAGAGATACGCAGTATTTT.

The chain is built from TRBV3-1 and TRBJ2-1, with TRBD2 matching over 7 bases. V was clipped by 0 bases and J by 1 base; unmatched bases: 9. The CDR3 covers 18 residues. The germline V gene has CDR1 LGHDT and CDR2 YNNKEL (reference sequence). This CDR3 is CASSQETEREGSYNEQFF. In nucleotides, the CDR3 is TGTGCCAGCAGCCAAGAAACCGAGCGGGAAGGGTCCTACAATGAGCAGTTCTTC.

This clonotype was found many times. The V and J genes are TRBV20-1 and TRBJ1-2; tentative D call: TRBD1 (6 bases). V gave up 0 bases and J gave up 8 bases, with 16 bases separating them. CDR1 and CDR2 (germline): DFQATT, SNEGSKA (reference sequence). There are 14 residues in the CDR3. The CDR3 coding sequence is TGCAGTGCTAGAGATACAAGGGGGTTGGGAGGCTACACCTTC. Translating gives CSARDTRGLGGYTF.

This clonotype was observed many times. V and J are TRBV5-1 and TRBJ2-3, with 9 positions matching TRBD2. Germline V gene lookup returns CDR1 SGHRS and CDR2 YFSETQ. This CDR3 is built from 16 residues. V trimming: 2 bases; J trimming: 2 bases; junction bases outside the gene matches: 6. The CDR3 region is CASSFGLAGFTDTQYF. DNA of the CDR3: TGCGCCAGCAGCTTCGGGCTAGCGGGATTCACAGATACGCAGTATTTT.

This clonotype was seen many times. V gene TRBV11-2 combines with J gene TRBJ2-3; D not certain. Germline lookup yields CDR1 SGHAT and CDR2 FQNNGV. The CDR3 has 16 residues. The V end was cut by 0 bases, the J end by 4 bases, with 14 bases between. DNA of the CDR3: TGTGCCAGCAGCTTAGAGGGCCCGCCGTTCCCAGATACGCAGTATTTT. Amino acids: CASSLEGPPFPDTQYF.

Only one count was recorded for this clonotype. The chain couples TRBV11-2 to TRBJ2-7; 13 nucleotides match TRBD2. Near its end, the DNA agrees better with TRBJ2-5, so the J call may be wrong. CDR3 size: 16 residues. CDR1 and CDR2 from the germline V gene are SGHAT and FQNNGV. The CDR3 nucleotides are TGTGCCAGCAGCCCAGCGGGACTAGCGGGACAAGAGACCCAGTACTTC. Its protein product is CASSPAGLAGQETQYF.

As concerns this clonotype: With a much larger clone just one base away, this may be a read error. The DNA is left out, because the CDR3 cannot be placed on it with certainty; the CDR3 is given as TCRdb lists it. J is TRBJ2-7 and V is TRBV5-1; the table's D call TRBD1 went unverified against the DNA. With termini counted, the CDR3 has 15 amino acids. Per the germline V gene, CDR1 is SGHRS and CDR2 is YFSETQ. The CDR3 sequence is CASSFGQGAWDEQHF.

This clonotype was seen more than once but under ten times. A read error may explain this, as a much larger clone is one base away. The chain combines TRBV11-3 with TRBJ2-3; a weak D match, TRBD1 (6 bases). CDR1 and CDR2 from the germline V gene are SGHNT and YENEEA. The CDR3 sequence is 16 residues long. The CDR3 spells CASSFPRQVWTDAQYF. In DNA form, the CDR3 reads TGTGCCAGCAGCTTCCCTCGACAGGTTTGGACAGATGCGCAGTATTTT.

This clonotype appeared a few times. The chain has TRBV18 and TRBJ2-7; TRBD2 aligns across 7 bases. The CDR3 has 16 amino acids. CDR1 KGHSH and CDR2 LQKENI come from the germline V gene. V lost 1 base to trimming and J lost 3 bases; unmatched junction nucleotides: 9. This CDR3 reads CASSPRVSGIRYEQYF. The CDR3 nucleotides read TGTGCCAGCTCACCACGGGTAAGCGGGATACGCTACGAGCAGTACTTC.

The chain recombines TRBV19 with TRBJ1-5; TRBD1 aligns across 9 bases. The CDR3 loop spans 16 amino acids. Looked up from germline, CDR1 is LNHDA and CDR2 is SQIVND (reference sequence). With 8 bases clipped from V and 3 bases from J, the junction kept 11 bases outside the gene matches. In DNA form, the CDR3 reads TGTGCCAGTTCAACGTCACAGGGGGCGTACAATCAGCCCCAGCATTTT. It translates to CASSTSQGAYNQPQHF.

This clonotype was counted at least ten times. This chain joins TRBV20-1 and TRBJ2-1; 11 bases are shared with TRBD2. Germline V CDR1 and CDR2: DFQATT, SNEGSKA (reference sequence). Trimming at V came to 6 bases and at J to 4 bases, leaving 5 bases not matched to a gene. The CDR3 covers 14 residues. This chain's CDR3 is CSAVGLAGYNEQFF. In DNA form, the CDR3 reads TGCAGTGCCGTAGGACTAGCGGGTTACAATGAGCAGTTCTTC.

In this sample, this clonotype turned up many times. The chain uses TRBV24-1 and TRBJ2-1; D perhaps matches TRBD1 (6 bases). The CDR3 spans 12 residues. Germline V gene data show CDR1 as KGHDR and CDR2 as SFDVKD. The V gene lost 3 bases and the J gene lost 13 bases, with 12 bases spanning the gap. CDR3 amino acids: CATSDGTRTQFF. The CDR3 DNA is TGTGCCACCAGTGATGGGACAAGAACCCAGTTCTTC.

CDR3 DNA sequence: TGTGCCAGCAGTTACGGGGGGCCTAGACAGCCCCAGCATTTT. It specifies CASSYGGPRQPQHF. This chain links TRBV6-5 with TRBJ1-5, with D perhaps TRBD1 (6 bases). The CDR3 is made up of 14 amino acids. CDR1 and CDR2 from the germline V gene are MNHEY and SVGAGI. Between the trimmed V and J ends, which lost 2 bases and 7 bases, there was a span of 12 bases.

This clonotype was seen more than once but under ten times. CDR3 nucleotide sequence: TGCAGTGCTAGCCCAGGGGGGGGTTCCTACGAGCAGTACTTC. It specifies CSASPGGGSYEQYF. The chain combines TRBV20-1 with TRBJ2-7; D tentatively reads TRBD1 or TRBD2 (7 bases each). Germline CDR1 reads DFQATT; CDR2 reads SNEGSKA (reference sequence). The CDR3 is 14 residues long. Trimming removed 3 bases at V and 1 base at J, with 13 bases between.

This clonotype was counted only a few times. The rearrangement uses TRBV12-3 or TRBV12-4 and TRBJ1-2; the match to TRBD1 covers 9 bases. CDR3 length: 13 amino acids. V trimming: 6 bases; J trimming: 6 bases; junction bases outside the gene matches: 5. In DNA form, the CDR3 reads TGTGCCAGCAGCCGGGACAGGGCAAATGGCTACACCTTC. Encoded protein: CASSRDRANGYTF.

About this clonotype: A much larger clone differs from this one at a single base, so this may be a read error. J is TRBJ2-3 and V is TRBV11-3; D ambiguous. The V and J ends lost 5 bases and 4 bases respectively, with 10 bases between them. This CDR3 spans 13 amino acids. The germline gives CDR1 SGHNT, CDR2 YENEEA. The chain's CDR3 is CASSNWGPDTQYF. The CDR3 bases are TGTGCCAGCAGCAATTGGGGTCCAGATACGCAGTATTTT.

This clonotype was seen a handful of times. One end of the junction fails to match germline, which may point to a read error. This CDR3 reads CASSSSPSYEQYF. The CDR3 DNA reads as TGCGCCAGCAGCTCTTCCCCCTCCTACGAGCAGTACTTC. The chain links TRBV7-9 to TRBJ2-7; D ambiguous. The germline CDR1 and CDR2 sequences are SEHNR and FQNEAQ (reference sequence). This CDR3 spans 13 amino acids.

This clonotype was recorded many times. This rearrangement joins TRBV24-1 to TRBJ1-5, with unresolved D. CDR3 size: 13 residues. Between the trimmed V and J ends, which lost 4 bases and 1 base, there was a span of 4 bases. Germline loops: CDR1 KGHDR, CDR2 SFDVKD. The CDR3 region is CATSDLSNQPQHF. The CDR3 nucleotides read TGTGCCACCAGTGACTTGAGCAATCAGCCCCAGCATTTT.